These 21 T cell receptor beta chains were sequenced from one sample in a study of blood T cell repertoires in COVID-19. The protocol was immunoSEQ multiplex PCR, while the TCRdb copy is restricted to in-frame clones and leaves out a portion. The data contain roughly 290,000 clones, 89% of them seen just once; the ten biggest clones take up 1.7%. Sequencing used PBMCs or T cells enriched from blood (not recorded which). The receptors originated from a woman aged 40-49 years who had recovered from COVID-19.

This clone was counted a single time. In nucleotides, the CDR3 is TGTGCCAGCAGCCGCGACAGTTACACTGAAGCTTTCTTT. This translates into CASSRDSYTEAFF. The rearrangement joins TRBV5-6 to TRBJ1-1; TRBD1 might be the D (5 bases). Germline lookup yields CDR1 SGHDT and CDR2 YYEEEE. V was clipped by 4 bases and J by 3 bases, with 10 bases between them. This CDR3 contains 13 residues.

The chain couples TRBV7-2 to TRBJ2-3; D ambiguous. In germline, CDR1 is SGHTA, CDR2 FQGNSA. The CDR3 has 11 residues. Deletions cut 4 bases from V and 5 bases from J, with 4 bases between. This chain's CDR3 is CASSSLDTQYF. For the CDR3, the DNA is TGTGCCAGCAGCTCCCTAGATACGCAGTATTTT.

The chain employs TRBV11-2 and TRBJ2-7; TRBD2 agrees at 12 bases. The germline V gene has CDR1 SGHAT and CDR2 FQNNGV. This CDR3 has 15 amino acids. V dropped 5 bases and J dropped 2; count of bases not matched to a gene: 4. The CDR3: CASSKGLAGPYEQYF. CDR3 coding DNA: TGTGCCAGCAGCAAAGGACTAGCGGGGCCCTACGAGCAGTACTTC.

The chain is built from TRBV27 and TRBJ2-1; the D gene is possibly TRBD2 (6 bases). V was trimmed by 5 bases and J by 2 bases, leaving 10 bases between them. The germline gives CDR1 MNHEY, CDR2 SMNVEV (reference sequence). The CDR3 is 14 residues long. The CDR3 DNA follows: TGTGCCAGCAGTCCTAGCGCCCCCTACAATGAGCAGTTCTTC. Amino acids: CASSPSAPYNEQFF.

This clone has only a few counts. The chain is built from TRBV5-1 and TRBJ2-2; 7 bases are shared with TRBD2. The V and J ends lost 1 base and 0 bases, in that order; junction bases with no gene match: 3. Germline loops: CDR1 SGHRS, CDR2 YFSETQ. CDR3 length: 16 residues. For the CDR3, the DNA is TGCGCCAGCAGCTTGCTAGCGGCTACGAACACCGGGGAGCTGTTTTTT. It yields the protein CASSLLAATNTGELFF.

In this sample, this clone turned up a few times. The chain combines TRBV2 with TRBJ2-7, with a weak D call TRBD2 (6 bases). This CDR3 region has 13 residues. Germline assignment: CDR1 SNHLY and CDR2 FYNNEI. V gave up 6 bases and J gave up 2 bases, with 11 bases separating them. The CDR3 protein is CASRWGVTYEQYF. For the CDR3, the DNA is TGTGCCAGCAGGTGGGGGGTTACCTACGAGCAGTACTTC.

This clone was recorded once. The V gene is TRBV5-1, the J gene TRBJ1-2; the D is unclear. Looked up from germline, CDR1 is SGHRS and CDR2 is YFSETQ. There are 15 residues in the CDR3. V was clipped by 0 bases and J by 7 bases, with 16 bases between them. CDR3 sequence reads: CASSLAVQASVGYTF. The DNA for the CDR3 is TGCGCCAGCAGCTTGGCTGTGCAGGCCTCTGTTGGCTACACCTTC.

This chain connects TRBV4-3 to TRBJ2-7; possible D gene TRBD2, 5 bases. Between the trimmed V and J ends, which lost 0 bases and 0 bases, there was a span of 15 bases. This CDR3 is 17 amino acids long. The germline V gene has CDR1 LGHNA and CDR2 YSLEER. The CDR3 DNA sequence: TGCGCCAGCAGCCAAGAGCGCAGTAGCGCCTACTCCTACGAGCAGTACTTC. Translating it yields CASSQERSSAYSYEQYF.

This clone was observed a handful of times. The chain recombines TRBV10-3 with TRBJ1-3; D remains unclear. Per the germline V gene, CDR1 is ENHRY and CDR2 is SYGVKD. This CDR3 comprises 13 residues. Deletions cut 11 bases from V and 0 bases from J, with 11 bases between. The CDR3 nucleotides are TGTGCCTTCCGCCGGGACTCTGGAAACACCATATATTTT. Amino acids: CAFRRDSGNTIYF.

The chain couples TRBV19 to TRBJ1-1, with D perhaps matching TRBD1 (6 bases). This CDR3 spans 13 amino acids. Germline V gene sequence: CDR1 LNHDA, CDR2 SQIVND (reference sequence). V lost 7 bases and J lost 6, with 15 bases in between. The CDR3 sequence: CASTTTPGAEAFF. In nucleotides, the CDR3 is TGTGCCAGTACCACCACCCCAGGGGCTGAAGCTTTCTTT.

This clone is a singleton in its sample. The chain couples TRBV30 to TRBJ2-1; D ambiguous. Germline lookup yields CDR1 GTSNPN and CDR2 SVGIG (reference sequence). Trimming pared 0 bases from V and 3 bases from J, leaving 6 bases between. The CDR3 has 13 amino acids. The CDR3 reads CAWSVGNYNEQFF. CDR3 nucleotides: TGTGCCTGGAGTGTTGGCAACTACAATGAGCAGTTCTTC.

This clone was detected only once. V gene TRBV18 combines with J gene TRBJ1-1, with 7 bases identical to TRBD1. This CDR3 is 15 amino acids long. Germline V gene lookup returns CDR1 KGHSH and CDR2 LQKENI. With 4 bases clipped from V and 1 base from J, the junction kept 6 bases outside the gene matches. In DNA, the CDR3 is TGTGCCAGCTCACAAGGGACAGCCAAGAACACTGAAGCTTTCTTT. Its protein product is CASSQGTAKNTEAFF.

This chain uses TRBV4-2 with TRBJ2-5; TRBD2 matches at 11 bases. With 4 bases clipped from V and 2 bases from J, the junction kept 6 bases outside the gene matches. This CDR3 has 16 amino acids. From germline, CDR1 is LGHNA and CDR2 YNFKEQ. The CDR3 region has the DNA TGTGCCAGCAGCCTACCGGGACTAGCGGTACAAGAGACCCAGTACTTC. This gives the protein CASSLPGLAVQETQYF.

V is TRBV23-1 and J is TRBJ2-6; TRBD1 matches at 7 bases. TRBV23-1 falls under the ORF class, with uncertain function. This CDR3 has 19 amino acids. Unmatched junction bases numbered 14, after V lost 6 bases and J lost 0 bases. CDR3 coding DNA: TGCGCCAGCAGCCATGAGCCGGGACAGAAGAACTCTGGGGCCAACGTCCTGACTTTC. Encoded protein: CASSHEPGQKNSGANVLTF.

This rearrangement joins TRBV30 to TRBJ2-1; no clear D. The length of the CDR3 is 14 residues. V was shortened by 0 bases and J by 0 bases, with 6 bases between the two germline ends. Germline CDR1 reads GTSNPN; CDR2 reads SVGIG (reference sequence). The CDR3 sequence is CAWSVRSSYNEQFF. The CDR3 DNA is TGTGCCTGGAGTGTACGTAGCTCCTACAATGAGCAGTTCTTC. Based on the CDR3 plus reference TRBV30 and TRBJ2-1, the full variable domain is SQTIHQWPATLVQPVGSPLSLECTVEGTSNPNLYWYRQAAGRGLQLLFYSVGIGQISSEVPQNLSASRPQDRQFILSSKKLLLSDSGFYLCAWSVRSSYNEQFFGPGTRLTVL.

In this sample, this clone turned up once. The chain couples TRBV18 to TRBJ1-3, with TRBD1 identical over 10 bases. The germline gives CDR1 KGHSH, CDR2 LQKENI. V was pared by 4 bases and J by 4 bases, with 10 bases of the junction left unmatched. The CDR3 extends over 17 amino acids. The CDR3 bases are TGTGCCAGCTCACGGACCCCCCGGGACAGGGGAGGAAACACCATATATTTT. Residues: CASSRTPRDRGGNTIYF.

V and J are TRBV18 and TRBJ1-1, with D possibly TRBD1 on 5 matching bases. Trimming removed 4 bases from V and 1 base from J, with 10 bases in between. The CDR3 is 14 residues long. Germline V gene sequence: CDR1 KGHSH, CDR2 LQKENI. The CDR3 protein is CASSLTDENTEAFF. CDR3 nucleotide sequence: TGTGCCAGCTCACTGACAGATGAGAACACTGAAGCTTTCTTT.

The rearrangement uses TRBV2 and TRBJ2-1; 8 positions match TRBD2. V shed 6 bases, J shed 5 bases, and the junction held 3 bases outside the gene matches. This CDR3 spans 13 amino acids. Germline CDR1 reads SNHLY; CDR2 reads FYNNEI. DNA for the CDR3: TGTGCCAGCAGGGCGGGACTAGACAATGAGCAGTTCTTC. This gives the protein CASRAGLDNEQFF.

DNA for the CDR3: TGTGCCAGTCCGCTACTCCGCTATGGCTACACCTTC. Protein: CASPLLRYGYTF. The rearrangement links TRBV19 to TRBJ1-2; no firm D call. The CDR3 length is 12 residues. V lost 8 bases, J lost 4 bases, and 11 bases lay in between. Germline V gives CDR1 LNHDA, CDR2 SQIVND (reference sequence).

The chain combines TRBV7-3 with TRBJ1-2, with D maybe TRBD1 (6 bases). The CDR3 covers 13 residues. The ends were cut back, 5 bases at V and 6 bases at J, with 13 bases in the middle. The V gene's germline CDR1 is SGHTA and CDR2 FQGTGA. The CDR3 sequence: CASSLQGGDGYTF. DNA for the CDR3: TGTGCCAGCAGCCTACAAGGGGGAGATGGCTACACCTTC.

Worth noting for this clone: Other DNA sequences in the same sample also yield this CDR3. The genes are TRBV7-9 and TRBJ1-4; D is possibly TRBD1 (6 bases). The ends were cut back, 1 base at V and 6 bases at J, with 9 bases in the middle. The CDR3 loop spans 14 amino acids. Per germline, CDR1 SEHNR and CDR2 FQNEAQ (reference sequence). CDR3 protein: CASSLGGGDEKLFF. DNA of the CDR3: TGTGCCAGCAGCTTAGGAGGGGGGGATGAAAAACTGTTTTTT.